The subject of this entry is one T cell receptor (beta chain). What it binds is unknown. These data belong to a study of OX40 agonist ivuxolimab in advanced cancers. Regarding the study as a whole: Undetermined was the antigen specificity of the expanded peripheral T cells.

Autoimmune disease history or systemic immunosuppression barred patients. CDR1 is SGHTS and CDR2 is YDEGEE in the germline V gene. Deletions cut 4 bases from V and 4 bases from J, with 20 bases between. CDR3 length: 16 amino acids. Sequencing was performed with immunoSEQ multiplex PCR; in TCRdb, only in-frame clones are kept and a portion is missing. The sample includes approximately 110,000 clones, 85% to 95% seen only once; the top ten take 0.7% to 0.9%. The material sequenced was CD4+ or CD8+ T cells sorted from blood, taken in a trial of the OX40 agonist ivuxolimab. The gene calls are TRBV5-8 and TRBJ1-1; perhaps TRBD1 as D (6 bases). The receptor's source is an adult with an advanced solid tumor such as melanoma, head and neck, liver or kidney cancer. This chain's CDR3 is CASSPRGGRGGTEAFF. CDR3 coding DNA: TGTGCCAGCAGCCCCAGGGGCGGCAGGGGAGGCACTGAAGCTTTCTTT. Full variable domain (rest looked up from reference TRBV5-8 and TRBJ1-1): EAGVTQSPTHLIKTRGQQATLRCSPISGHTSVYWYQQALGLGLQFLLWYDEGEERNRGNFPPRFSGRQFPNYSSELNVNALELEDSALYLCASSPRGGRGGTEAFFGQGTRLTVV.